This TCR beta chain was captured by sequencing in a study of technical replicates of blood from several donors. Using immunoSEQ multiplex PCR, the repertoire was profiled, and TCRdb retains in-frame clones only, with some absent. The table records approximately 12,000 clones, roughly nine tenths of them present only once. The sequence came from a human donor in good health. The sample was PBMCs.

The CDR3 protein is CASRTQGLAGADTQYF. CDR3 coding DNA: TGTGCCAGCAGAACTCAAGGACTAGCGGGAGCAGATACGCAGTATTTT. V usage is TRBV27 and J usage is TRBJ2-3, with 13 bases lining up with TRBD2. V gave up 6 bases and J gave up 4 bases; unmatched junction bases: 7. This CDR3 region has 16 residues. Germline values: CDR1 MNHEY, CDR2 SMNVEV (reference sequence).